One T cell receptor (beta chain) is described in this entry. Its antigen is unidentified. The source of the sample is a study of graft-versus-host responses after intestinal transplantation. The study's findings and limits: High graft-versus-host to host-versus-graft clonal ratios were seen in allografts of patients with graft-donor T cell macrochimerism.

V trimming: 1 base; J trimming: 3 bases; junction bases outside the gene matches: 4. This CDR3 spans 16 amino acids. From germline, CDR1 is MNHEY and CDR2 SMNVEV (reference sequence). TCRdb's copy holds only in-frame clones and misses some; the assay was immunoSEQ multiplex PCR. This sample has around 50,000 clones, with 85% to 90% found just once. This chain joins TRBV27 and TRBJ2-1; 9 positions match TRBD2. The TCR comes from a human patient who received an intestinal transplant, so some T cells may come from the graft donor. Sequenced material: PBMCs, taken 26 days after transplant. The CDR3 region has the DNA TGTGCCAGCAGTTTATTAGATAGCGGGGGCTACAATGAGCAGTTCTTC. It yields the protein CASSLLDSGGYNEQFF.